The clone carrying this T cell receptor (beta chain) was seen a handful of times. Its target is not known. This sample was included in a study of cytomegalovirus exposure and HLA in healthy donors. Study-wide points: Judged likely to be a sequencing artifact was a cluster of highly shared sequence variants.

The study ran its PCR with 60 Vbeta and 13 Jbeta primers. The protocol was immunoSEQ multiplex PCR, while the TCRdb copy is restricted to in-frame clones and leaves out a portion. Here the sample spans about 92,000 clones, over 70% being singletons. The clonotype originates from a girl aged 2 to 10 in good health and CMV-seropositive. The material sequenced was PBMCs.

Here the CDR3 reads CASSQDIGTALYGDTQYF. In DNA form, the CDR3 reads TGCGCCAGCAGCCAAGATATCGGGACAGCTCTATACGGGGATACGCAGTATTTT. This rearrangement joins TRBV4-1 to TRBJ2-3, with 7 bases matching TRBD1. This CDR3 region has 18 residues. Losses at the gene ends were 0 bases for V and 6 bases for J; bases not matched to a gene: 15. Germline values: CDR1 MGHRA, CDR2 YSYEKL.